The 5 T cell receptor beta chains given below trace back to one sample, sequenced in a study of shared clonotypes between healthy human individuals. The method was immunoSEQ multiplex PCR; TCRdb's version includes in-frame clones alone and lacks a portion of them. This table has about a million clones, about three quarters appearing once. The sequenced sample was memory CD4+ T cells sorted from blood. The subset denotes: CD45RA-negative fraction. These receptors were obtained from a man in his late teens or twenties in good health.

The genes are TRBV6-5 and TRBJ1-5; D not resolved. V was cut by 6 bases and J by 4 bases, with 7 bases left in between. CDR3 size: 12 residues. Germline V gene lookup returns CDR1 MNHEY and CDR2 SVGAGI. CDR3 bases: TGTGCCAGCAGGGACGGGAATCAGCCCCAGCATTTT. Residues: CASRDGNQPQHF.

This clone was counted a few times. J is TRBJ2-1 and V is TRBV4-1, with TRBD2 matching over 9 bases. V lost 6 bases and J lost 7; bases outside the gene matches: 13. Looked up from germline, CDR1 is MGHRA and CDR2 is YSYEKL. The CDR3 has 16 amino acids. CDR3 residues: CASRKQGGRDQNEQFF. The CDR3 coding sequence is TGCGCCAGCAGAAAACAGGGCGGGAGGGACCAGAATGAGCAGTTCTTC.

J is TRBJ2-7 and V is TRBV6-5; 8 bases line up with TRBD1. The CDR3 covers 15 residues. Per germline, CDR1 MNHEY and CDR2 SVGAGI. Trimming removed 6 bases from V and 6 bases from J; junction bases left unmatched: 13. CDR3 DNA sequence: TGTGCCAGCAGATTAAGTGGCCCAGGGGGCATCGAGCAGTACTTC. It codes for CASRLSGPGGIEQYF.

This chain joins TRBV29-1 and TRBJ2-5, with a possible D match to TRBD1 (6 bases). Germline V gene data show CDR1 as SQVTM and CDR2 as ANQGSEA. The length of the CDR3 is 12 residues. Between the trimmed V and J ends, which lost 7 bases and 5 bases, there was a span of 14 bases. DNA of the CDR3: TGCAGCGCACGAGGGGGTTCTGAGACCCAGTACTTC. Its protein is CSARGGSETQYF.

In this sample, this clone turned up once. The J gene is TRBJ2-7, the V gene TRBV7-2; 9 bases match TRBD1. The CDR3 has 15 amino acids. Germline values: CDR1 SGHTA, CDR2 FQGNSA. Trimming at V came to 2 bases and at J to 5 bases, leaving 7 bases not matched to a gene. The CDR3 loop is CASSLSGQGLHEQYF. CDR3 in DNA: TGTGCCAGCAGCTTATCGGGACAGGGACTACACGAGCAGTACTTC.